This T cell receptor (beta chain) was observed in a study of Ad26.COV2.S vaccination and SARS-CoV-2 variants. V shed 0 bases and J shed 3 bases, with 8 bases lying between them. Germline CDR1 reads SEHNR; CDR2 reads FQNEAQ (reference sequence). This CDR3 has 15 residues. Treatment meaning: around 19 received Ad26.COV2.S at low or high dose, single or two shots; 5 received placebo; per-sample allocation not given. Samples were taken on day 63 after the first vaccine or placebo injection. The data were produced by immunoSEQ multiplex PCR, yet TCRdb's version contains in-frame clones alone and is incomplete. The sample shows roughly 700,000 clones, around 89% of them seen only once. This clone was observed once.

Sequences were derived from peripheral blood, sampled in a trial of Ad26.COV2.S vaccine versus placebo. This TCR derives from a person aged 18-60 years who received the Ad26.COV2.S COVID-19 vaccine or a placebo. The V and J genes are TRBV7-9 and TRBJ1-4; the D gene is possibly TRBD1 (5 bases). CDR3 nucleotides: TGTGCCAGCAGCTTAGCAGGGGCGTCTAATGAAAAACTGTTTTTT. As protein: CASSLAGASNEKLFF.